This T cell receptor (beta chain) emerged from a study of cytomegalovirus exposure and HLA in healthy donors. General observations from the study: Follow-up analysis found HLA locus-dependent TCR association rates, highest for DRB1 and lowest for HLA-C. One variant, a missense change in DCLRE1C, was linked in a later analysis to TCR beta V- and J-gene trimming. For most TCR beta V segments, an earlier analysis put the productive rate at about 87% or about 30% of the time.

The PCR ran on 60 Vbeta and 13 Jbeta primers. This table comes from immunoSEQ multiplex PCR, and its TCRdb copy is limited to in-frame clones, with some not included. The sample has roughly 120,000 clones, 63% seen once. About this clone: As yet, its antigen is unknown.

The CDR3 totals 16 residues. Trimming at V came to 3 bases and at J to 0 bases, leaving 10 bases not matched to a gene. Looked up from germline, CDR1 is GTSNPN and CDR2 is SVGIG (reference sequence). Sequenced input: PBMCs. The receptor was isolated from a man aged 40-49 years in good health and CMV-seropositive. The V call is TRBV30, the J call TRBJ2-5; 7 nucleotides agree with TRBD2. This CDR3 reads CAWRDSAGVNQETQYF. The CDR3 nucleotides read TGTGCCTGGAGAGACTCCGCGGGAGTCAACCAAGAGACCCAGTACTTC.